This T cell receptor beta chain was sequenced for a study of glioma-infiltrating T cells. General study points: Tissue and blood shared very few CDR3 sequences. Tissue-blood divergence was below expectation in non-neoplastic patients, above in gliomas.

Amplification of TCR alpha and beta CDR3 regions from RNA used iRepertoire nested multiplex PCR. Tissue mRNA or PBMC total RNA, roughly 85-450 ng, went into one-step reverse transcription and amplification. TCRdb itself ran the multiplex PCR reads through MiXCR, one entry per CDR3 protein. The repertoire consists of 45,000 or so distinct CDR3 sequences, with approximately 20% occurring once and the leading ten covering more than 5.5%. Germline trimming cut 1 base from V and 3 bases from J; bases unmatched to any gene: 6. The CDR3 covers 15 residues. CDR1 and CDR2 (germline): GTSNPN, SVGIG (reference sequence). This clonotype came up a few times. The target antigen is unknown.

Material: glioma tissue, nonneoplastic brain tissue, or PBMCs (not recorded which). The gene calls are TRBV30 and TRBJ2-3, with 8 bases that match TRBD1. The TCR was taken from a human donor with low-grade glioma or glioblastoma, undergoing nonglioma brain surgery, or in good health (not recorded which). CDR3 DNA: TGTGCCTGGAGTGACGGGACAGGTTATACAGATACGCAGTATTTT. Translating it yields CAWSDGTGYTDTQYF.